The sequence of this T cell receptor beta chain was determined in a study of blood T cells in healthy people across ages. Study details: About one barcoded beta molecule per two T cells came from capture by template switching.

A J-beta primer mix and a sample-barcoded 5' primer were used in a second PCR of about 7 to 12 cycles. Each CDR3 protein gets one entry after TCRdb re-called the 5' RACE reads with MiXCR. Seen here are about 1.6 million distinct CDR3 sequences, roughly 30% observed once, and the top ten hold around 11%. CDR3 length: 15 residues. Germline values: CDR1 DFQATT, CDR2 SNEGSKA (reference sequence). Trimming shortened V by 0 bases and J by 4 bases, and 12 bases separated the two germline ends. This clonotype was observed a few times. The receptor comes from a woman between 25 and 40 years old in good health. The sequencing input was blood. The rearrangement joins TRBV20-1 to TRBJ1-4; D is uncertain. The CDR3 coding sequence is TGCAGTGCTAGAGATATCGCGGAACTTAATGAAAAACTGTTTTTT. It specifies CSARDIAELNEKLFF.